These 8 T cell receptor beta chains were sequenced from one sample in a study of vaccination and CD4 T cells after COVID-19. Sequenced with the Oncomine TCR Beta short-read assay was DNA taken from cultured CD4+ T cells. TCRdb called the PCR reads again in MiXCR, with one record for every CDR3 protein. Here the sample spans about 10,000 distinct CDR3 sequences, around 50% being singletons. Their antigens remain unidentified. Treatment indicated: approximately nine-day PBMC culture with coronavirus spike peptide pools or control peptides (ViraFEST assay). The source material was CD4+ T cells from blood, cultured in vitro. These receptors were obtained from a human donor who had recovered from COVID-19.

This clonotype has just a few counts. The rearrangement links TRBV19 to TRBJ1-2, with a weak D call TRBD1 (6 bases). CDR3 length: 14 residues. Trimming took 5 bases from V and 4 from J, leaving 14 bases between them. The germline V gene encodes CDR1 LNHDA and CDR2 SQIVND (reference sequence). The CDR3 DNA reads TGTGCCAGTAGTCCGACGGACAGAGGCTATGGCTACACCTTC. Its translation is CASSPTDRGYGYTF.

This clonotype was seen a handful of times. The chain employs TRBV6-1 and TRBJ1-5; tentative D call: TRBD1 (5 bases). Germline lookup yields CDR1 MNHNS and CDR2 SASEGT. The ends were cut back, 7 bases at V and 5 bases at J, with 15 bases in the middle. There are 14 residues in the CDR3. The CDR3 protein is CASTLAGGDQPQHF. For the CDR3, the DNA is TGTGCCAGCACCCTAGCGGGGGGGGATCAGCCCCAGCATTTT.

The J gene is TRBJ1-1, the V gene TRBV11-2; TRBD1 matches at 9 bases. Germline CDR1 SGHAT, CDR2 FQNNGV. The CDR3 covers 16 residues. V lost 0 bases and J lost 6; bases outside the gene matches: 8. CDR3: CASSLDPGGQGPEAFF. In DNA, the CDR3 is TGTGCCAGCAGCTTAGACCCTGGGGGACAGGGACCTGAAGCTTTCTTT.

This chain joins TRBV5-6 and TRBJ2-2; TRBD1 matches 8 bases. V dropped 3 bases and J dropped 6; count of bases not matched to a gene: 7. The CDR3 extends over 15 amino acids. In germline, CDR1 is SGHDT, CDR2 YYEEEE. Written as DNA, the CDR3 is TGTGCCAGCAGCTATACAGGGGGTTCACCCGGGGAGCTGTTTTTT. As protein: CASSYTGGSPGELFF.

CDR3 DNA sequence: TGTGCCATCAGTGACAGGGGGGGGCGTGAAAAACTGTTTTTT. Amino acids: CAISDRGGREKLFF. The chain couples TRBV10-3 to TRBJ1-4; 7 bases agree with TRBD1. This CDR3 has 14 amino acids. V was pared by 3 bases and J by 7 bases, with 5 bases of the junction left unmatched. CDR1 is ENHRY, CDR2 SYGVKD, per germline.

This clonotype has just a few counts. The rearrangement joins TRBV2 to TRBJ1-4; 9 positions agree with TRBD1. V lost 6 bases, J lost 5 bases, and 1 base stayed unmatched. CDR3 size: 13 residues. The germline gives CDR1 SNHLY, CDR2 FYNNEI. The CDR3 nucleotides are TGTGCCAGCAGGGGACAGGGAAATGAAAAACTGTTTTTT. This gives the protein CASRGQGNEKLFF.

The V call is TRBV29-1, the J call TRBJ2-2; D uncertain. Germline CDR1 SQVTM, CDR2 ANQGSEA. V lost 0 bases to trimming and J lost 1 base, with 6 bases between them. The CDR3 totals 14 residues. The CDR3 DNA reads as TGCAGCGTTGAAGAGATGGGGAACACCGGGGAGCTGTTTTTT. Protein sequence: CSVEEMGNTGELFF.

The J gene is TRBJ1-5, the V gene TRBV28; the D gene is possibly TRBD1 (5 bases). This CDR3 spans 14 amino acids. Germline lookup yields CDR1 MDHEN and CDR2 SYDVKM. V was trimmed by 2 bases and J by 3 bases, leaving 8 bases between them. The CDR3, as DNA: TGTGCCAGCAGTTTAAGCAGGGACAATCAGCCCCAGCATTTT. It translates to CASSLSRDNQPQHF.